Listed here is a single T cell receptor (beta chain). The antigen it recognizes is unknown. The germline V gene supplies CDR1 SNHLY and CDR2 FYNNEI. Including cysteine and phenylalanine, the CDR3 has 14 amino acids. DNA was not recorded. These data come from a study of T cells expressing NK-cell markers (dated by TCRdb to the early 2020s). Study-level background: In sorted CD3+CD56+NKG2C+, CD3+CD56+NKG2C- and CD3+CD56-NKG2C+ T-cell subsets from several donors, TCR beta-chain repertoires were profiled. Of the eight sequenced donors, seven were found to be HCMV-seropositive and one was found to be HCMV-seronegative. Randomly selected healthy volunteers, three men and five women, were used as the eight sequenced donors. Sequencing of the libraries produced 2 x 150 bp reads on Illumina HiSeq 2000/2500, MiSeq or NextSeq.

Reads for this sample came from an Illumina HiSeq 2000. TCR beta cDNA libraries were made by 5'RACE template switching that added a universal primer site and unique molecular identifiers. Synthesis of cDNA was primed from the TCR beta constant segment and was followed by two consecutive PCR amplification steps. In the paper's pipeline: MIGEC was used to demultiplex reads and group reads by UMI, and MiTCR was used to assemble and quantify clonotypes. To exclude erroneous sequences, any TCR cDNA sequence not supported by at least two reads was discarded. The tcR package was used for downstream repertoire analysis, and clonotypes were matched across fractions by CDR3 nucleotide sequence plus V segment. VDJmatch was used to annotate antigen specificity against VDJdb, with one amino acid substitution in CDR3 permitted. The reads were reprocessed in TCRdb, with one entry per CDR3 protein sequence and no accompanying DNA. The V and J calls were determined by TCRdb, not by the authors. The sample table includes approximately 550,000 distinct CDR3 sequences. The ten top clones hold roughly 3.6% of the sample.

What the research found in general, with its limitations: Whether the expanded NKG2C-expressing T cell clones were specific for HCMV antigens was left unclear. In six donors, the dominant CD3+CD56+NKG2C+ clonotypes were among the top 10 CD8+ clonotypes and accounted for about 1.0-7.0% of CD8+ T cells. Those dominant clonotypes were again the most abundant among CD3+CD56-NKG2C+ cells in a handful of donors, at roughly 25-60.1%.

HCMV-specific IgG was detected in serum with a commercial ELISA kit to determine HCMV serostatus. Peripheral blood mononuclear cells were isolated from blood by Ficoll density gradient centrifugation. Sequenced material: blood T cells: a sorted CD56 or NKG2C T cell subset, CD4+ or CD8+ T cells, or bulk PBMC T cells (not recorded which). The chain couples TRBV2 to TRBJ2-1. This clonotype was obtained from a man aged 18 to 35 in good health. Donor details come from another sample of the same person, matched by shared clones. The CDR3 reads as follows: CASSEESEYNEQFF.